The next 29 T cell receptor beta chains were all read from a single sample in a study of T cell responses to AZD1222 COVID-19 vaccine. TCRdb keeps only in-frame clones here, not all; method: immunoSEQ multiplex PCR. The sample has roughly 35,000 clones; 70% to 80% are singletons. Source: peripheral blood, taken 28 days after the second AZD1222 dose. Every receptor here comes from an adult who received the AZD1222 COVID-19 vaccine.

The gene calls are TRBV5-1 and TRBJ2-5; 9 bases are a match to TRBD2. CDR1 and CDR2 from the germline V gene are SGHRS and YFSETQ. Trimming at V came to 4 bases and at J to 4 bases, leaving 5 bases not matched to a gene. CDR3 length equals 14 residues. The DNA for the CDR3 is TGCGCCAGCAGCGCCGCAGCGGGGGGAGAGACCCAGTACTTC. This encodes CASSAAAGGETQYF.

The V and J genes are TRBV6-1 and TRBJ2-7; 12 nucleotides line up with TRBD1. J gave up 2 bases and V 5 bases, and 4 bases lay outside the gene matches. The CDR3 length is 15 residues. The germline gives CDR1 MNHNS, CDR2 SASEGT. CDR3 sequence: CASSSGDRGPYEQYF. CDR3 sequence (DNA): TGTGCCAGCAGTTCTGGGGACAGGGGGCCCTACGAGCAGTACTTC.

The chain combines TRBV7-9 with TRBJ1-3; TRBD1 aligns across 7 bases. Trimming cost V 4 bases and J 5 bases; bases outside gene matches: 8. CDR1 is SEHNR and CDR2 is FQNEAQ in the germline V gene (reference sequence). CDR3 length: 15 amino acids. The chain's CDR3 is CASSSDRDSRNTIYF. The CDR3 DNA reads TGTGCCAGCAGCTCGGACCGGGACAGTAGAAACACCATATATTTT. The variable domain in full, completed from reference TRBV7-9 and TRBJ1-3, reads DTGVSQNPRHKITKRGQNVTFRCDPISEHNRLYWYRQTLGQGPEFLTYFQNEAQLEKSRLLSDRFSAERPKGSFSTLEIQRTEQGDSAMYLCASSSDRDSRNTIYFGEGSWLTVV.

The rearrangement links TRBV6-5 to TRBJ1-2; TRBD1 aligns across 12 bases. Trimming cost V 1 base and J 5 bases; bases outside gene matches: 5. Germline CDR1 and CDR2: MNHEY and SVGAGI. There are 16 residues in the CDR3. This CDR3 is CASSYFGTGGNYGYTF. The DNA for the CDR3 is TGTGCCAGCAGTTACTTCGGGACAGGGGGCAATTATGGCTACACCTTC.

A few counts support this clone. The chain couples TRBV28 to TRBJ2-7, with D perhaps TRBD1 or TRBD2 (5 bases each). Trimming took off 7 bases at V and 5 bases at J, with 15 bases between the two ends. Germline V gene lookup returns CDR1 MDHEN and CDR2 SYDVKM. This CDR3 is 13 amino acids long. The CDR3 DNA follows: TGTGCCAGCACGGGACCACCGCTGGACGAGCAGTACTTC. Its translation: CASTGPPLDEQYF.

This chain uses TRBV10-1 with TRBJ2-3, with TRBD2 identical over 8 bases. From germline, CDR1 is WNHNN and CDR2 SYGVQD (reference sequence). Trimming took 4 bases from V and 10 from J; bases not matched to a gene: 13. The CDR3 is made up of 15 amino acids. This chain's CDR3 is CASSVAGGGPVAQYF. The CDR3 DNA reads as TGCGCCAGCAGTGTAGCCGGGGGGGGACCCGTGGCGCAGTATTTT.

CDR3 in amino acids: CASSPGQLRRREQFF. Here the CDR3 DNA reads TGTGCCAGCAGCCCGGGTCAGCTCCGGCGTCGTGAGCAGTTCTTC. The chain combines TRBV5-6 with TRBJ2-1; D is undetermined. Germline CDR1 is SGHDT and CDR2 is YYEEEE. Trimming removed 4 bases at V and 9 bases at J, with 20 bases between. The CDR3 runs 15 residues.

The chain carries TRBV30 and TRBJ2-1, with 9 bases fitting TRBD2. The V segment lost 0 bases and the J segment 5 bases; nucleotides outside the gene matches: 5. The CDR3 sequence is 15 residues long. Germline V gene lookup returns CDR1 GTSNPN and CDR2 SVGIG (reference sequence). For the CDR3, the DNA is TGTGCCTGGAGTGTACGCGGGAGGGCCAACAATGAGCAGTTCTTC. It translates to CAWSVRGRANNEQFF.

This clone was seen only a few times. V and J are TRBV5-1 and TRBJ2-3; 10 positions agree with TRBD2. The germline gives CDR1 SGHRS, CDR2 YFSETQ. V was pared by 0 bases and J by 2 bases, with 6 bases of the junction left unmatched. There are 17 residues in the CDR3. The CDR3 bases are TGCGCCAGCAGCTTGGGCGGTAGCGGGGGGACCACAGATACGCAGTATTTT. Translating it yields CASSLGGSGGTTDTQYF.

The CDR3 sequence is CASSVADGETQYF. The CDR3, as DNA: TGTGCCAGCAGTGTGGCAGATGGGGAGACCCAGTACTTC. The chain carries TRBV25-1 and TRBJ2-5; D unresolved. Germline values: CDR1 MGHDK, CDR2 SYGVNS. The V end was cut by 4 bases, the J end by 5 bases, with 11 bases between. CDR3 length: 13 amino acids.

This clone was observed a handful of times. This rearrangement joins TRBV30 to TRBJ1-1; D possibly corresponds to TRBD1 (6 bases). Germline V gene lookup returns CDR1 GTSNPN and CDR2 SVGIG (reference sequence). This CDR3 has 12 residues. Here the CDR3 DNA reads TGTGCTCGGAGGGGGGCGAACACTGAAGCTTTCTTT. Amino acid sequence: CARRGANTEAFF.

The chain joins TRBV11-3 to TRBJ1-3; the D is unclear. The CDR3 has 15 amino acids. Germline V gene data show CDR1 as SGHNT and CDR2 as YENEEA. V lost 5 bases and J 0 bases, leaving 11 bases between the germline ends. CDR3 sequence: CASSPRQYSGNTIYF. The DNA for the CDR3 is TGTGCCAGCAGCCCCCGTCAGTACTCTGGAAACACCATATATTTT.

This clone was counted once. This rearrangement joins TRBV28 to TRBJ2-7; perhaps TRBD2 as D (6 bases). This CDR3 has 14 residues. V gave up 7 bases and J gave up 1 base, with 14 bases separating them. Germline V gives CDR1 MDHEN, CDR2 SYDVKM. CDR3 nucleotides: TGTGCCAGCAAACGGGACTTGCTATCCTACGAGCAGTACGTC. It yields the protein CASKRDLLSYEQYV.

The chain recombines TRBV5-1 with TRBJ1-2; D may be TRBD1 (6 bases). CDR1 and CDR2 from the germline V gene are SGHRS and YFSETQ. There are 14 residues in the CDR3. Between the trimmed V and J ends, which lost 0 bases and 2 bases, there was a span of 8 bases. CDR3 coding DNA: TGCGCCAGCAGCTTGGTCACAGGGAACTATGGCTACACCTTC. The encoded protein is CASSLVTGNYGYTF.

This clone has just a few counts. The chain is built from TRBV4-1 and TRBJ1-1; no reliable D call. The V end was cut by 1 base, the J end by 2 bases, with 11 bases between. CDR3 length: 15 residues. The V gene's germline CDR1 is MGHRA and CDR2 YSYEKL. The CDR3 loop reads CASSQGARENTEAFF. CDR3 nucleotide sequence: TGCGCCAGCAGCCAAGGCGCGAGGGAAAACACTGAAGCTTTCTTT.

The chain employs TRBV11-2 and TRBJ2-7, with 9 bases fitting TRBD1. The CDR3 is 14 amino acids. J lost 7 bases, V lost 8 bases, and 12 bases had no gene match. Germline CDR1 is SGHAT and CDR2 is FQNNGV. The CDR3 DNA is TGTGCCAGCTCCCTTGGGACAGGGCTGGGAGAGCAGTACTTC. Protein sequence: CASSLGTGLGEQYF.

The chain combines TRBV7-2 with TRBJ1-5; TRBD1 might be the D (5 bases). Trimming stripped 2 bases from V and 1 base from J, with 12 bases between. The CDR3 runs 16 residues. In germline, CDR1 is SGHTA, CDR2 FQGNSA. The CDR3 DNA reads as TGTGCCAGCAGCTTATTGGCGAGGGGAAGCAATCAGCCCCAGCATTTT. It yields the protein CASSLLARGSNQPQHF. Complete variable domain (other parts from reference TRBV7-2 and TRBJ1-5): GAGVSQSPSNKVTEKGKDVELRCDPISGHTALYWYRQSLGQGLEFLIYFQGNSAPDKSGLPSDRFSAERTGGSVSTLTIQRTQQEDSAVYLCASSLLARGSNQPQHFGDGTRLSIL.

V is TRBV5-1 and J is TRBJ2-7; 7 nucleotides match TRBD2. The CDR3 sequence is 15 residues long. Germline assignment: CDR1 SGHRS and CDR2 YFSETQ. V was clipped by 7 bases and J by 2 bases; unmatched bases: 12. For the CDR3, the DNA is TGCGCCAGCGGCAGGTTCGGACTAGACCCCTACGAGCAGTACTTC. Translating gives CASGRFGLDPYEQYF.

This clone is medium-sized. This chain connects TRBV7-9 to TRBJ1-1, with TRBD1 as a possible D gene (5 bases). There are 16 residues in the CDR3. Trimming stripped 4 bases from V and 1 base from J, with 16 bases between. Germline V CDR1 and CDR2: SEHNR, FQNEAQ (reference sequence). The DNA of the CDR3 is TGTGCCAGCAGCTCCGACCTGGGGCAGGGGAACACTGAAGCTTTCTTT. Translating gives CASSSDLGQGNTEAFF.

The rearrangement links TRBV4-1 to TRBJ1-5; D unclear. There are 15 residues in the CDR3. The germline V gene has CDR1 MGHRA and CDR2 YSYEKL. Trimming removed 4 bases from V and 0 bases from J, with 10 bases in between. CDR3 sequence reads: CASSPQENSNQPQHF. The CDR3 DNA reads as TGCGCCAGCAGCCCTCAGGAGAATAGCAATCAGCCCCAGCATTTT.

The rearrangement uses TRBV6-5 and TRBJ1-2; maybe TRBD1 (6 bases). The V and J ends lost 5 bases and 14 bases respectively, with 24 bases between them. From germline, CDR1 is MNHEY and CDR2 SVGAGI. The CDR3 has 14 residues. The CDR3 DNA sequence: TGTGCCAGCAGTCCAGGGTTTCTGACAGGCCAATGGACCTTC. Protein sequence: CASSPGFLTGQWTF.

This chain joins TRBV5-1 and TRBJ2-2; 9 nucleotides align to TRBD1. V was clipped by 2 bases and J by 6 bases; unmatched bases: 5. The CDR3 is made up of 15 amino acids. In germline, CDR1 is SGHRS, CDR2 YFSETQ. DNA for the CDR3: TGCGCCAGCAGCTTTCCGGGACAGGGCTCCGGGGAGCTGTTTTTT. As protein: CASSFPGQGSGELFF.

The V gene is TRBV5-1, the J gene TRBJ1-4; no firm D call. CDR3 length equals 15 residues. Germline V gene data show CDR1 as SGHRS and CDR2 as YFSETQ. V lost 4 bases, J lost 0 bases, and 10 bases lay in between. The CDR3 is CASSQGRATNEKLFF. In nucleotides, the CDR3 is TGCGCCAGCAGCCAAGGACGGGCAACTAATGAAAAACTGTTTTTT.

The J gene is TRBJ2-7, the V gene TRBV15; 7 nucleotides agree with TRBD1. CDR1 is LNHNV, CDR2 YYDKDF, per germline (reference sequence). V lost 0 bases and J lost 1; bases outside the gene matches: 3. The CDR3 is 15 residues long. CDR3 sequence: CATSRDLDRSYEQYF. The CDR3 DNA reads as TGTGCCACCAGCAGAGATCTGGACAGGTCCTACGAGCAGTACTTC.

The chain carries TRBV7-2 and TRBJ2-3; 8 nucleotides agree with TRBD2. Germline CDR1 is SGHTA and CDR2 is FQGNSA. With V trimmed by 7 bases and J by 0 bases, 12 bases remained unmatched. The CDR3 contains 17 residues. In nucleotides, the CDR3 is TGTGCCAGCACCCCAGATGTCGCTAGCGGGAGCACAGATACGCAGTATTTT. The encoded protein is CASTPDVASGSTDTQYF.

J is TRBJ2-4 and V is TRBV3-1 (or the pseudogene TRBV3-2); 12 nucleotides match TRBD1. The CDR3 is 19 amino acids. CDR1 is LGHDT, CDR2 YNNKEL, per germline (reference sequence). The trim removed 3 bases at V and 0 bases at J, leaving 9 bases unmatched. CDR3 region: CASSQAGTGGSSAKNIQYF. CDR3 coding DNA: TGTGCCAGCAGCCAGGCCGGGACAGGGGGCTCTTCAGCCAAAAACATTCAGTACTTC.

The V gene is TRBV27, the J gene TRBJ2-1; TRBD1 is a possible D gene (8 bases). With 6 bases removed from V and 4 bases from J, the gap between germline ends came to 16 bases. There are 15 residues in the CDR3. Germline V lookup: CDR1 MNHEY, CDR2 SMNVEV (reference sequence). This CDR3 is CASRRDRGLYNEQFF. CDR3 nucleotide sequence: TGTGCCAGCAGGCGAGACAGGGGACTATACAATGAGCAGTTCTTC.

This chain's CDR3 is CASRRRQGLTNEKLFF. The CDR3 DNA follows: TGCGCCAGCAGACGAAGGCAGGGGTTAACTAATGAAAAACTGTTTTTT. The gene calls are TRBV5-1 and TRBJ1-4, with D tentatively TRBD1 (6 bases). The germline CDR1 and CDR2 sequences are SGHRS and YFSETQ. The CDR3 covers 16 residues. V lost 5 bases to trimming and J lost 1 base, with 15 bases between them.

The sample holds a few counts of this clone. The chain recombines TRBV18 with TRBJ2-3; D is uncertain. Germline CDR1 is KGHSH and CDR2 is LQKENI. The CDR3 consists of 12 residues. The germline V and J ends were trimmed by 6 bases and 6 bases, with 10 bases remaining between them. In DNA form, the CDR3 reads TGTGCCAGCTCGAACCTAGGGGATACGCAGTATTTT. This translates into CASSNLGDTQYF. The full variable domain, completed using reference TRBV18 and TRBJ2-3, is NAGVMQNPRHLVRRRGQEARLRCSPMKGHSHVYWYRQLPEEGLKFMVYLQKENIIDESGMPKERFSAEFPKEGPSILRIQQVVRGDSAAYFCASSNLGDTQYFGPGTRLTVL.